This T cell receptor (beta chain) was identified in a study of blood T cell repertoires in COVID-19. Germline CDR1 SGHTA, CDR2 FQGNSA. The CDR3 covers 14 residues. The V end lost 1 base, the J end lost 7 bases, and 11 bases lay between the germline ends. Researchers sorted participants into cohorts using their self-reported clinical history. Measured with immunoSEQ multiplex PCR; TCRdb has only the in-frame clones, and not every one. The data contain hundreds of thousands of clones, over 80% of them singletons. The sequencing sample was made of PBMCs or T cells enriched from blood (not recorded which). The receptor's source is a man aged 45-65 years who had been exposed to COVID-19. This chain connects TRBV7-2 to TRBJ2-4; D may be TRBD2 (6 bases). DNA of the CDR3: TGTGCCAGCAGCTTAGGGGCGGGGAACAACATTCAGTACTTC. It is translated as CASSLGAGNNIQYF.